The T cell receptor (beta chain) under discussion was sequenced for a study of T cell responses to AZD1222 COVID-19 vaccine (dated by TCRdb to 2020 to 2023). Broadly, across the study: A total of 240 or so trial participants underwent TCR sequencing, of whom about 210 had received two doses of AZD1222 and approximately 25 had received two doses of the MenACWY control vaccine. Trial participants were enrolled by age into subgroups of 18-55, 56-69 and 70-plus years, and around 150, 29 and 61 TCR-sequenced participants, respectively, were included in these subgroups.

The CDR3 regions of human TCRbeta chains were subjected to immunosequencing. Turning to the authors' computational methods: Repertoire TCRs were checked for matches against a reference library of SARS-CoV-2-specific TCRs that had been generated using the MIRA antigen-specificity platform. Breadth was defined as the fraction of unique TCRs that were SARS-CoV-2-associated. Depth was defined as the fraction of total T cells that were SARS-CoV-2-associated. Each spike-specific TCR was assigned to its reactive spike region and to a CD4 or CD8 class using the MIRA data. Log10-transformed breadth and depth values were compared by one-way ANOVA with Sidak's multiple comparisons tests. Held by TCRdb, this immuneACCESS table contains in-frame sequences only and omits some clones. Under half of the omission traces to an unresolved V gene where checked; the cause of the rest is unknown. That table furnishes V, J and clone size, whereas the DNA furnished D and trimming. In all, the sample holds 100,000 to 150,000 clones, and 90% of those were seen once. The top ten constitute about 4.4% of the sample.

This sample's time point label indicates: baseline before first vaccination. This sample's treatment or condition label indicates: meningococcal conjugate vaccine given as trial control. Vaccinee samples were obtained from the UK trials COV001 and COV002, which included a single-blind randomized controlled phase 2/3 trial of AZD1222 (ChAdOx1 nCoV-19) in healthy adults. For TCRbeta chain sequencing, PBMC samples were collected from trial participants at day 0 and at day 28 after the second dose. Broad study findings and their caveats: Nearly half of unique spike-specific TCRs reportedly recognized epitopes outside regions mutated in the B.1.351 and B.1.1.7 variants. Participants were mostly white British and included more females than males, and it was suggested by the authors that clonal diversity may have been underestimated. Because no day 14 peak-response samples were available, the repertoires could be characterized only after the peak T cell response. In the small 56-69-year group, the increase in depth fell short of significance, most likely because of low power. The vaccine-associated CD4 TCRs covered the entire spike protein, and the dominant responses fell in regions 160-218 and 743-854. After two AZD1222 doses, both the breadth and the depth of spike-specific TCRs were significantly higher than at day 0 and than in MenACWY recipients. Only six AZD1222 recipients were SARS-CoV-2 seropositive at baseline, limiting conclusions about previously exposed vaccinees.

As for this clone: No antigen is known for it. One base away there is no much larger clone; base qualities are not given.

The clonotype comes from an adult in good health. Sequenced material: peripheral blood, taken on day 0 of MenACWY control vaccination.

Here is the DNA: TGCAGCGTTGAAGACGCAGGGTTTGGCTACACCTTC. The translation is CSVEDAGFGYTF. Recombination connected TRBV29-1 to TRBJ1-2; the D gene is perhaps TRBD1, from 5 matching bases. The CDR3 runs 12 amino acids, cysteine and phenylalanine included. Kept here is only the CDR3 DNA, which spans 36 bases and is read in frame from base 1. According to the germline V gene, CDR1 reads SQVTM and CDR2 reads ANQGSEA. The junction carries 9 bases between V and J, which are trimmed by 0 bases and 7 bases respectively.